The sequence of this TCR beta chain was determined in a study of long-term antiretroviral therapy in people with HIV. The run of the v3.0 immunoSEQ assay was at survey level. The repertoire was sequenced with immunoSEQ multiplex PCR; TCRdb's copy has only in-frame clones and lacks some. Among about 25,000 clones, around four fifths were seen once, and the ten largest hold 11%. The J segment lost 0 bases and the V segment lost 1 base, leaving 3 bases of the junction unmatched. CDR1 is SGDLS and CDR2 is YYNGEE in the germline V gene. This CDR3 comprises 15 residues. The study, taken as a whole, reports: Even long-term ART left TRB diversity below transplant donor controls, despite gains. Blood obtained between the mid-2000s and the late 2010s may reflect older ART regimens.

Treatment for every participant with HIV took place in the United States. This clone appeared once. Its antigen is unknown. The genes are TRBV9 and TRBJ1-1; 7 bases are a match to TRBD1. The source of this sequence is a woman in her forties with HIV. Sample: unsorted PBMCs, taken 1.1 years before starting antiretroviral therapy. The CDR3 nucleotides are TGTGCCAGCAGCGTAACTACAGGGGTGAACACTGAAGCTTTCTTT. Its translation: CASSVTTGVNTEAFF.